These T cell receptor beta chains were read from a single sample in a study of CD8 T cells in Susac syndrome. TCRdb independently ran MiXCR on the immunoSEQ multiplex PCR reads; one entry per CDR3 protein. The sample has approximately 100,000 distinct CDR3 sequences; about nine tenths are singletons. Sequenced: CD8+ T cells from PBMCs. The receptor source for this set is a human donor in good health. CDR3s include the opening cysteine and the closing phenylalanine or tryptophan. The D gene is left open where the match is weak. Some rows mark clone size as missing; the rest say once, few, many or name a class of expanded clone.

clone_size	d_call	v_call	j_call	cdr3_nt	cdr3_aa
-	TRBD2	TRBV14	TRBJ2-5	TGTGCCAGCAGCCAAGTTGCGGGAGGATTACAAGAGACCCAGTACTTC	CASSQVAGGLQETQYF
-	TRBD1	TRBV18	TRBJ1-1	TGTGCCAGCTCACCAAGACAGGGCAGAACTGAAGCTTTCTTT	CASSPRQGRTEAFF
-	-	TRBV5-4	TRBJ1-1	TGTGCCAGCAGCTGGGGGAGGGACGCGAACACTGAAGCTTTCTTT	CASSWGRDANTEAFF
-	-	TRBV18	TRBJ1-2	TGTGCCAGCTCACCACCTGGGACTACTAACTATGGCTACACCTTC	CASSPPGTTNYGYTF
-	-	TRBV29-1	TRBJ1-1	TGCAGCGTTGAGCTGATGGCGGCGGGGACTGAAGCTTTCTTT	CSVELMAAGTEAFF
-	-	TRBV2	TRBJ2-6	TGTGCCAGCAGTGTCTTGGCGGAAGCCTCTGGGCCCAACGTCCTGACTTTC	CASSVLAEASGPNVLTF
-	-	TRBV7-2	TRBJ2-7	TGTGCCAGCAGCTTAGTTTCAGGCCAGGATCGAGCGTACGAGCAGTACTTC	CASSLVSGQDRAYEQYF
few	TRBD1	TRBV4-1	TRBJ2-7	TGCGCCAGCAGCCTCCGGGACAGCTCCTACGAGCAGTACTTC	CASSLRDSSYEQYF
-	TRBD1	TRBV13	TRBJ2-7	TGTGCCAGCAGCTGGGGGGACAGGCTCTCCGCCACCTACGAGCAGTACTTC	CASSWGDRLSATYEQYF
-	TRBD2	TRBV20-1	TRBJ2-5	TGCAGTGCAAGCCTAGCGGGAGGGACTGTAACCCAAGAGACCCAGTACTTC	CSASLAGGTVTQETQYF
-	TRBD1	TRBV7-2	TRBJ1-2	TGTGCCAGCAGCTCGGGACAGGGGGGCGCTAAAAACTCTGGCTACACCTTC	CASSSGQGGAKNSGYTF
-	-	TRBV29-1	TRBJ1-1	TGCAGCGTTGAAGATACGGTCCGGGACACTGAAGCTTTCTTT	CSVEDTVRDTEAFF
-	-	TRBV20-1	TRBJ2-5	TGCAGTGGCTCTAGCGTGGGTGGGGAGACCCAGTACTTC	CSGSSVGGETQYF
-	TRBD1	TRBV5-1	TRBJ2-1	TGCGCCAGCAGCCCCGGGACAGGGTACGATGAGCAGTTCTTC	CASSPGTGYDEQFF
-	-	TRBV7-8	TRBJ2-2	TGTGCCAGCAGCTTAGGGGCGGGAATAAACACCGGGGAGCTGTTTTTT	CASSLGAGINTGELFF
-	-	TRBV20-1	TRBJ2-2	TGCAGTGCTAGAGTACAGAATGGGGCCGGGGAGCTGTTTTTT	CSARVQNGAGELFF
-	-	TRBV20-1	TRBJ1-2	TGCAGTGCTAGAGTGGGGGGGGAGGTGGATGGCTACACCTTC	CSARVGGEVDGYTF
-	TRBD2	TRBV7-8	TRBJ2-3	TGTGCCAGCAGCTTAGACGGGGGGGACACAGATACGCAGTATTTT	CASSLDGGDTDTQYF
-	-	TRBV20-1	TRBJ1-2	TGCAGTGCTGCGCAACAGAGGAACTATGGCTACACCTTC	CSAAQQRNYGYTF
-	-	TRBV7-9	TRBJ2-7	TGTGCCAGCAGTCTAGACAGGAGACGCTACGAGCAGTACTTC	CASSLDRRRYEQYF
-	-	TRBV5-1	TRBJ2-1	TGCGCCAGCAGCTCAGGACAGAGCTACAATGAGCAGTTCTTC	CASSSGQSYNEQFF
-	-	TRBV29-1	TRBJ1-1	TGCAGCGTGGGGGAGTCCACTGAAGCTTTCTTT	CSVGESTEAFF
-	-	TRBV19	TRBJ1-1	TGTGCCAGTAGTATAGGAGGAGGGGACCGAAACACTGAAGCTTTCTTT	CASSIGGGDRNTEAFF
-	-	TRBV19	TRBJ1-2	TGTGCCAGTACTGCGGGCCCCTATGGCTACACCTTC	CASTAGPYGYTF
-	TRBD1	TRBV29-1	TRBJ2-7	TGCAGCGTTGGTTTACAGGGGGCCAGGTCGGACTACGAGCAGTACTTC	CSVGLQGARSDYEQYF
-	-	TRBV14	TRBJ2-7	TGTGCCAGCAGCCAGGGAATAAGGGCTTACTACGAGCAGTACTTC	CASSQGIRAYYEQYF
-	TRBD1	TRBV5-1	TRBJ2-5	TGCGCCAGCAGCTTAGGTGGACAGGGAATAGGAGAGACCCAGTACTTC	CASSLGGQGIGETQYF
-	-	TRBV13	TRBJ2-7	TGTGCCAGCAGCCCCGGAAGGGACAAATACTACGAGCAGTACTTC	CASSPGRDKYYEQYF